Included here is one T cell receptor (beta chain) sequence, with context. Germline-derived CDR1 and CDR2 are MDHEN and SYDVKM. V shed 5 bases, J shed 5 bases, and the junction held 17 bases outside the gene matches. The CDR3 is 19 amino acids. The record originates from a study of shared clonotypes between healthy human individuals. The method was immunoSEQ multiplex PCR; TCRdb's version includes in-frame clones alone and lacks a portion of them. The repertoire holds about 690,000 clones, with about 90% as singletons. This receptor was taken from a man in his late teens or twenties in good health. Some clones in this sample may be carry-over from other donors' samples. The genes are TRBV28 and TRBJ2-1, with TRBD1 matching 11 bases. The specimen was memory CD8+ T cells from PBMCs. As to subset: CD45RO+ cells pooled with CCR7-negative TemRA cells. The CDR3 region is CASSPRTGGRGFQNNEQFF. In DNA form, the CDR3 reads TGTGCCAGCAGTCCAAGGACAGGGGGCCGGGGCTTCCAAAACAATGAGCAGTTCTTC.